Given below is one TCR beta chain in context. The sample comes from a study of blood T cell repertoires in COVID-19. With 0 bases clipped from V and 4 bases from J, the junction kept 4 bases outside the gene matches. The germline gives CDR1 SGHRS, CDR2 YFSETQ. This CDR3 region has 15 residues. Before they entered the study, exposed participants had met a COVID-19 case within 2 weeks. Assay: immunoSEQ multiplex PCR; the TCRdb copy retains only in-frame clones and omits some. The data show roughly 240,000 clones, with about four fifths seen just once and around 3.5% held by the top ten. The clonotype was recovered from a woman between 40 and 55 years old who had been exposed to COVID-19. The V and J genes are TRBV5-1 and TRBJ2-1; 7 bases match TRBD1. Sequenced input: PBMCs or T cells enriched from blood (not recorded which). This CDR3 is CASSLALRGYNEQFF. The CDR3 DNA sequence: TGCGCCAGCAGCTTGGCCCTCAGGGGGTACAATGAGCAGTTCTTC. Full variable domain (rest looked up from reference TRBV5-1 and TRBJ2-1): KAGVTQTPRYLIKTRGQQVTLSCSPISGHRSVSWYQQTPGQGLQFLFEYFSETQRNKGNFPGRFSGRQFSNSRSEMNVSTLELGDSALYLCASSLALRGYNEQFFGPGTRLTVL.